This T cell receptor (beta chain) is from a study of cytomegalovirus exposure and HLA in healthy donors. Produced via immunoSEQ multiplex PCR; TCRdb's table is partial and in-frame only. Of 150,000 to 160,000 clones listed, around nine tenths are singletons. Study observations and caveats: Across donors, most TCRs were seen rarely, yet some public ones were widespread. Reports showed the classifier diagnosing cytomegalovirus status with high specificity and sensitivity.

Concerning this clone itself: Its antigen is not identified.

Separate from the approximately 700-subject first cohort was the roughly 130-subject validation cohort, to which the donors belonged. This receptor was taken from a man aged 18 to 35 in good health and CMV-seropositive. The sample comprised PBMCs.

The CDR3 DNA sequence: TGCGCCAGCAGCTTACGAACTGGTAGCCTTGACGGGGAGCTGTTTTTT. Translated: CASSLRTGSLDGELFF. This chain joins TRBV5-1 and TRBJ2-2, with D uncertain. V lost 2 bases, J lost 7 bases, and 18 bases lay in between. Germline CDR1 and CDR2: SGHRS and YFSETQ. This CDR3 comprises 16 residues.